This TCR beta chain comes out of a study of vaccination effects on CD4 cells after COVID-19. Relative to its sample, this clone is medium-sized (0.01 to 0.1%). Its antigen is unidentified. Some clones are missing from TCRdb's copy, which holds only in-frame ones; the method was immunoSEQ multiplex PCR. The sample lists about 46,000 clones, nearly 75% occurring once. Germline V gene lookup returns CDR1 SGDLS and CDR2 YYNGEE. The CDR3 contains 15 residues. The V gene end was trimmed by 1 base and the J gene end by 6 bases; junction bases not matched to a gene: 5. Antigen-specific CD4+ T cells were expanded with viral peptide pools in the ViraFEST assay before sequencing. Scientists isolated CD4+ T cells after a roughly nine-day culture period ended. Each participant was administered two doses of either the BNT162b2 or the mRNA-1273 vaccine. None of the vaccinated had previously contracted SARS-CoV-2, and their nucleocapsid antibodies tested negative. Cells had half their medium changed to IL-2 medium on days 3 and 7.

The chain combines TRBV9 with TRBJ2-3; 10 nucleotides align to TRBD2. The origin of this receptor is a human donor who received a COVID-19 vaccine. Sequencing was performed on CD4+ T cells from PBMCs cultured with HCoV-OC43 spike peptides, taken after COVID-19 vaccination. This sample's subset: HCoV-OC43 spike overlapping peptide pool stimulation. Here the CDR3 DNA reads TGTGCCAGCAGCGTACAGCGGGGGGGCATCGATACGCAGTATTTT. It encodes CASSVQRGGIDTQYF.